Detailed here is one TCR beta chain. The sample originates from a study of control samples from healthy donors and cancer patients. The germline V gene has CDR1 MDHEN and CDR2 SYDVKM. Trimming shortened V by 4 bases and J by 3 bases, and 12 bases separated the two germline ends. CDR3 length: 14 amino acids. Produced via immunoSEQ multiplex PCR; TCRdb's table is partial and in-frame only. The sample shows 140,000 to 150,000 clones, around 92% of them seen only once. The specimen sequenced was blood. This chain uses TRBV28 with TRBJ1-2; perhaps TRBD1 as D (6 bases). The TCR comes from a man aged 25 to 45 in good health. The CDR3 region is CASSSRGIDYGYTF. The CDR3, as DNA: TGTGCCAGCAGTTCCAGGGGTATAGACTATGGCTACACCTTC.